This T cell receptor (beta chain) was recorded in a study of T cells in Graves' hyperthyroidism and ophthalmopathy. Study in general: Prior to any treatment, at the point of initial diagnosis, peripheral blood was collected.

This clonotype was counted between two and nine times. Its antigen remains unidentified. Clinical symptoms, serum thyroxine and TRAb, thyroid ultrasound and orbital computed tomography were used for the diagnoses. CDR3 length equals 14 residues. Looked up from germline, CDR1 is MDHEN and CDR2 is SYDVKM. V was pared by 6 bases and J by 3 bases, with 11 bases between. It was RNA transcripts that yielded the amplified TCR beta CDR3 regions. Researchers ran a first-round RT-PCR on the TCR CDR3 using the HTBI primer set. TCRdb passed the multiplex PCR reads through MiXCR, listing each CDR3 protein once. The sample has hundreds of thousands of distinct CDR3 sequences, roughly a sixth seen once; the top ten hold around 17%. Overall study results and limits: Patients with ophthalmopathy were separated from those with stable hyperthyroidism by a 13 V-J model. In the blood, most expanded thyroid clonotypes above 0.001 appeared as well.

The material sequenced was blood. J is TRBJ1-4 and V is TRBV28; the D gene is possibly TRBD1 (6 bases). The clonotype originates from a woman between 18 and 29 years old with Graves' ophthalmopathy. CDR3 protein: CASSQGMPNEKLFF. In DNA, the CDR3 is TGTGCCAGCAGCCAGGGGATGCCTAATGAAAAACTGTTTTTT.